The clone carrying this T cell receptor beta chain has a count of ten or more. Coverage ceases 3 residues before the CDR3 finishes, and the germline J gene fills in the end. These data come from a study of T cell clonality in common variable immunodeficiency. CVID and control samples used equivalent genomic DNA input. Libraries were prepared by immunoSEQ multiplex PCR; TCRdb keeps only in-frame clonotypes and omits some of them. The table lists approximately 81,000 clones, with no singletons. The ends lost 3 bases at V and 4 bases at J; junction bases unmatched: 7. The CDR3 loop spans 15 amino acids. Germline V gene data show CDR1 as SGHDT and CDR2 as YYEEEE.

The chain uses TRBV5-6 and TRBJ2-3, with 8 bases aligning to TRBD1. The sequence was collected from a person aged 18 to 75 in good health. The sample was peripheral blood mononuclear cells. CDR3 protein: CASSYDRGTADTQYF. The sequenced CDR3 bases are TGTGCCAGCAGCTACGACAGGGGAACCGCAGATACG.